The 23 T cell receptor beta chains listed next were all sequenced from one sample in a study of T cells after yellow fever vaccination. TCRdb recomputed calls from the 5' RACE reads with MiXCR, one row per CDR3 protein. The data hold 320,000 or so distinct CDR3 sequences, with 8% to 9.5% observed a single time. Sequencing used PBMCs, obtained roughly 47 days after the first yellow fever vaccination. The receptors here all came from a young man who received the YFV17D yellow fever vaccine.

The V gene is TRBV7-9, the J gene TRBJ2-3; TRBD2 matches at 8 bases. V dropped 3 bases and J dropped 2; count of bases not matched to a gene: 4. CDR1 is SEHNR and CDR2 is FQNEAQ in the germline V gene (reference sequence). CDR3 length equals 15 residues. The CDR3 bases are TGTGCCAGCAGCTTTGGTAGCGGGGCCACAGATACGCAGTATTTT. This translates into CASSFGSGATDTQYF.

The chain is built from TRBV4-3 and TRBJ2-4; D is possibly TRBD1 (6 bases). Germline V gives CDR1 LGHNA, CDR2 YSLEER. This CDR3 has 16 residues. V dropped 2 bases and J dropped 0 bases, with 11 bases sitting between them. CDR3 loop: CASSQKGDLAKNIQYF. CDR3 in DNA: TGCGCCAGCAGCCAAAAGGGGGACCTAGCCAAAAACATTCAGTACTTC.

The chain joins TRBV20-1 to TRBJ2-5; unclear D gene. The V end was cut by 2 bases, the J end by 1 base, with 8 bases between. Germline CDR1 DFQATT, CDR2 SNEGSKA (reference sequence). This CDR3 region has 13 residues. CDR3 residues: CSARMASQETQYF. In DNA, the CDR3 is TGCAGTGCTAGAATGGCTAGCCAAGAGACCCAGTACTTC.

This clonotype was observed at least ten times. The chain is built from TRBV6-2 or TRBV6-3 and TRBJ2-7; tentatively, D is TRBD1 (5 bases). V was shortened by 5 bases and J by 3 bases, with 11 bases between the two germline ends. The CDR3 extends over 13 amino acids. The germline V gene encodes CDR1 MNHEY and CDR2 SVGEGT. DNA for the CDR3: TGTGCCAGCAGTCTTGCAGGGTTCTACGAGCAGTACGTC. Translating it yields CASSLAGFYEQYV.

This clonotype was seen only a few times. The J gene is TRBJ2-1, the V gene TRBV10-3; TRBD1 agrees at 7 bases. The germline V gene encodes CDR1 ENHRY and CDR2 SYGVKD. The CDR3 covers 14 residues. V was pared by 7 bases and J by 6 bases, with 9 bases of the junction left unmatched. Here the CDR3 DNA reads TGTGCCATCACTACAGACAGGGATGTCAATGAGCAGTTCTTC. Amino acid sequence: CAITTDRDVNEQFF.

The gene calls are TRBV12-3 or TRBV12-4 and TRBJ2-4; D is perhaps TRBD1 (5 bases). V lost 4 bases to trimming and J lost 2 bases, with 9 bases between them. The CDR3 spans 14 residues. Here the CDR3 reads CASSWKGTKNIQYF. As DNA, the CDR3 is TGTGCCAGCAGTTGGAAGGGGACCAAAAACATTCAGTACTTC.

This clonotype has only a few counts. This chain links TRBV7-9 with TRBJ2-7; D uncertain. Looked up from germline, CDR1 is SEHNR and CDR2 is FQNEAQ (reference sequence). The CDR3 sequence is 14 residues long. Trimming removed 4 bases from V and 4 bases from J, with 14 bases in between. The CDR3 sequence: CASSSPGRAYEQYF. The CDR3 DNA follows: TGTGCCAGCAGCTCCCCGGGCCGAGCTTACGAGCAGTACTTC.

This clonotype was seen only a few times. The chain couples TRBV2 to TRBJ2-5; D is tentatively TRBD1 or TRBD2 (5 bases each). This CDR3 region has 15 residues. Germline V gene data show CDR1 as SNHLY and CDR2 as FYNNEI. Trimming shortened V by 10 bases and J by 1 base, and 19 bases separated the two germline ends. CDR3: CATTHNRDLQETQYF. In nucleotides, the CDR3 is TGTGCCACGACACACAACCGGGACCTCCAAGAGACCCAGTACTTC.

The chain couples TRBV3-1 to TRBJ1-2; D gene uncertain. V gave up 2 bases and J gave up 6 bases, with 7 bases separating them. CDR3 length: 12 amino acids. Germline values: CDR1 LGHDT, CDR2 YNNKEL (reference sequence). Written as DNA, the CDR3 is TGTGCCAGCAGCCAAAGTGGAAATGGCTACACCTTC. Translation gives CASSQSGNGYTF.

V gene TRBV5-5 combines with J gene TRBJ2-7, with TRBD1 as a possible D gene (7 bases). The CDR3 is 15 amino acids. V gave up 4 bases and J gave up 6 bases, with 20 bases separating them. The germline V gene has CDR1 SGHKS and CDR2 YYEKEE (reference sequence). The DNA of the CDR3 is TGTGCCAGCAGCAGAGCTCCAGGGGGGCGGACCGAGCAGTACGTC. Amino acid sequence: CASSRAPGGRTEQYV.

This chain uses TRBV29-1 with TRBJ2-5, with TRBD2 identical over 15 bases. Trimming at V came to 3 bases and at J to 4 bases, leaving 12 bases not matched to a gene. Per germline, CDR1 SQVTM and CDR2 ANQGSEA. The CDR3 is 18 amino acids. The CDR3 DNA reads TGCAGCGTTGAGTCACCGGGACTAGCGGGGGGCCGTCTAGAGACCCAGTACTTC. Residues: CSVESPGLAGGRLETQYF.

This clonotype has ten or more counts. This sequence joins TRBV19 and TRBJ1-1; the D gene is possibly TRBD1 (6 bases). Trimming cost V 10 bases and J 1 base, with 13 bases left between them. Germline CDR1 reads LNHDA; CDR2 reads SQIVND (reference sequence). The CDR3 contains 13 residues. The CDR3 nucleotides are TGTGCCACCAAGGACAGACAGAACACTGAAGCTTTCTTT. It is translated as CATKDRQNTEAFF.

This clonotype has just a few counts. CDR3 DNA: TGCGCCAGCAGTGGGACAGGAGATAATGAAAAACTGTTTTTT. Protein sequence: CASSGTGDNEKLFF. This chain connects TRBV4-1 to TRBJ1-4, with TRBD1 matching over 8 bases. CDR1 is MGHRA and CDR2 is YSYEKL in the germline V gene. This CDR3 has 14 amino acids. The trim removed 6 bases at V and 4 bases at J, leaving 4 bases unmatched.

The chain carries TRBV9 and TRBJ2-5, with 11 bases identical to TRBD2. Germline assignment: CDR1 SGDLS and CDR2 YYNGEE. This CDR3 is built from 16 residues. The V gene end was trimmed by 0 bases and the J gene end by 4 bases; junction bases not matched to a gene: 5. CDR3 loop: CASSVEASGGRETQYF. CDR3 bases: TGTGCCAGCAGCGTAGAGGCTAGCGGGGGGAGAGAGACCCAGTACTTC.

Only a few counts were recorded for this clonotype. The chain combines TRBV5-1 with TRBJ2-7; D is possibly TRBD1 or TRBD2 (5 bases each). CDR3 length: 13 residues. CDR1 is SGHRS and CDR2 is YFSETQ in the germline V gene. The V and J ends lost 7 bases and 6 bases respectively, with 17 bases between them. CDR3 sequence reads: CASSWDHLGEQYV. Written as DNA, the CDR3 is TGCGCCAGCTCCTGGGACCACCTCGGCGAGCAGTACGTC.

This clonotype was found a few times. V usage is TRBV12-3 or TRBV12-4 and J usage is TRBJ1-1; D is perhaps TRBD1 (6 bases). The CDR3 extends over 11 amino acids. Trimming removed 6 bases from V and 8 bases from J, with 10 bases in between. The CDR3: CASSRTVEAFF. CDR3 DNA: TGTGCCAGCAGCAGGACAGTCGAAGCTTTCTTT.

This clonotype was picked up many times. The rearrangement links TRBV20-1 to TRBJ2-5; 9 positions agree with TRBD1. V trimming: 1 base; J trimming: 1 base; junction bases outside the gene matches: 4. The CDR3 covers 15 residues. Germline CDR1 DFQATT, CDR2 SNEGSKA (reference sequence). Written as DNA, the CDR3 is TGCAGTGCTAGAGGGACAGGGGAAGGCCAAGAGACCCAGTACTTC. Translation gives CSARGTGEGQETQYF.

This clonotype was counted between two and nine times. The chain recombines TRBV23-1 with TRBJ2-7; TRBD1 agrees at 7 bases. TRBV23-1 is assigned to the ORF class and has an uncertain function. The trim removed 7 bases at V and 1 base at J, leaving 7 bases unmatched. This CDR3 is 14 amino acids long. CDR3 in DNA: TGCGCCAGCACACCGAACAGGGGATCCTACGAGCAGTACGTC. Translating gives CASTPNRGSYEQYV.

The V call is TRBV6-2 or TRBV6-3, the J call TRBJ2-7; tentative D call: TRBD2 (5 bases). The CDR3 runs to 15 residues. In germline, CDR1 is MNHEY, CDR2 SVGEGT. Trimming took off 2 bases at V and 6 bases at J, with 17 bases between the two ends. This CDR3 reads CASSYEGMAPCEQYV. The DNA of the CDR3 is TGTGCCAGCAGTTACGAGGGTATGGCCCCCTGCGAGCAGTACGTC.

This clonotype has more than one count but fewer than ten. The CDR3 region is CASSPGRANEQFF. In DNA form, the CDR3 reads TGTGCCAGCAGCCCGGGACGGGCCAATGAGCAGTTCTTC. V is TRBV7-2 and J is TRBJ2-1, with D perhaps matching TRBD1 or TRBD2 (5 bases each). V was shortened by 5 bases and J by 6 bases, with 11 bases between the two germline ends. Germline CDR1 and CDR2: SGHTA and FQGNSA. This CDR3 is built from 13 residues.

This clonotype appeared a few times. This chain connects TRBV5-1 to TRBJ2-5; 7 bases match TRBD1. With V trimmed by 0 bases and J by 2 bases, 1 base remained unmatched. CDR1 and CDR2 (germline): SGHRS, YFSETQ. This CDR3 comprises 14 residues. This CDR3 reads CASSLATGQETQYF. CDR3 DNA sequence: TGCGCCAGCAGCTTGGCGACAGGGCAAGAGACCCAGTACTTC.

The chain links TRBV5-1 to TRBJ1-4; 9 bases line up with TRBD1. Germline loops: CDR1 SGHRS, CDR2 YFSETQ. After removal of 0 bases from V and 8 bases from J, the junction contained 5 bases not matched to a gene. This CDR3 region has 15 residues. The CDR3 DNA reads TGCGCCAGCAGCTTGGCACAGGGGGCGAAAGAAAAACTGTTTTTT. This encodes CASSLAQGAKEKLFF.

This clonotype was seen only a few times. This chain links TRBV20-1 with TRBJ2-5, with D possibly being TRBD1 or TRBD2 (5 bases each). The CDR3 runs to 14 residues. The V gene lost 3 bases and the J gene lost 1 base, with 12 bases spanning the gap. Germline V gene lookup returns CDR1 DFQATT and CDR2 SNEGSKA (reference sequence). This CDR3 is CSASSGRIQETQYF. The CDR3, as DNA: TGCAGTGCTAGCTCAGGGAGAATCCAAGAGACCCAGTACTTC.